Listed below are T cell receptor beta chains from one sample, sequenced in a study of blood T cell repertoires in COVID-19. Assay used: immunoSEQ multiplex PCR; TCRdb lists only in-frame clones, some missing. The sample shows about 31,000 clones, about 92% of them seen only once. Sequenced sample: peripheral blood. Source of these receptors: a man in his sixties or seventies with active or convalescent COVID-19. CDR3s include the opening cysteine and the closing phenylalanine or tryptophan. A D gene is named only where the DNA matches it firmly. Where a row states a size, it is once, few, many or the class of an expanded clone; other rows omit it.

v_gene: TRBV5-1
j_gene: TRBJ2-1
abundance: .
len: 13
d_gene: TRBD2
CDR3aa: CASSFSGGNEQFF
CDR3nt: TGCGCCAGCAGCTTTTCGGGGGGAAATGAGCAGTTCTTC

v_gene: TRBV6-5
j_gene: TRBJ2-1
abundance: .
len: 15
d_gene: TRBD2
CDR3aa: CASSLLAGTRPEQFF
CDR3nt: TGTGCCAGCAGTCTACTAGCGGGAACCCGACCTGAGCAGTTCTTC

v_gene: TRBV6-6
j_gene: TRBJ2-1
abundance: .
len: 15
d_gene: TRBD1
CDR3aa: CASSYEGQTYNEQFF
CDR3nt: TGTGCCAGCAGTTACGAGGGACAGACCTACAATGAGCAGTTCTTC

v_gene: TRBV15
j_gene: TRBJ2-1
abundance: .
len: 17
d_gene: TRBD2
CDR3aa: CATSTGTSDSSYNEQFF
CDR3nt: TGTGCCACCAGCACCGGGACTAGCGATAGCTCCTACAATGAGCAGTTCTTC

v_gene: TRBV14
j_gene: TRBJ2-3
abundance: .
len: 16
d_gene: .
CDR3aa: CASSQGGHPTTDTQYF
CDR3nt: TGTGCCAGCAGCCAAGGTGGACACCCAACCACAGATACGCAGTATTTT

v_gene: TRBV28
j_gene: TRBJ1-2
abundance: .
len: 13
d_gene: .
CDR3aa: CASSLGGSYGYTF
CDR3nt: TGTGCCAGCAGTTTGGGGGGATCCTATGGCTACACCTTC

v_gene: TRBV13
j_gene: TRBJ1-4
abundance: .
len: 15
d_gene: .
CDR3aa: CASSLGVATNEKLFF
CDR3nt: TGTGCCAGCAGCCTCGGGGTTGCAACTAATGAAAAACTGTTTTTT

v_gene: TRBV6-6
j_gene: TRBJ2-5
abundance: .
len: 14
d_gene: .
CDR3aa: CASSYPDRQETQYF
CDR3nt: TGTGCCAGCAGTTATCCGGACAGACAAGAGACCCAGTACTTC

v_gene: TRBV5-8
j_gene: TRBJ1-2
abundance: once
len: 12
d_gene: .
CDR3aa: CASSLGGRGYTF
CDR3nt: TGTGCCAGCAGCTTGGGGGGGCGAGGCTACACCTTC

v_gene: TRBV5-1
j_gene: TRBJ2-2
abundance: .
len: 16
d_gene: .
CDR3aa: CASSLWGSASTGELFF
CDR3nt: TGCGCCAGCAGCTTGTGGGGTAGCGCGAGCACCGGGGAGCTGTTTTTT

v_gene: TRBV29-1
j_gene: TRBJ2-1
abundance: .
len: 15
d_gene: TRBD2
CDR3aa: CSVGGPAGAYNEQFF
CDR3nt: TGCAGCGTGGGCGGGCCGGCGGGAGCTTACAATGAGCAGTTCTTC

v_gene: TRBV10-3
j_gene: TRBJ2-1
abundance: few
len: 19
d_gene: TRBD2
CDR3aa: CAIRARAQRLGGRAGEQFF
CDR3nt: TGTGCCATCAGGGCCCGGGCCCAGAGACTTGGCGGGAGGGCCGGGGAGCAGTTCTTC

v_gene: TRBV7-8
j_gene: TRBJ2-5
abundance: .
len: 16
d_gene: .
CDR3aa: CASSLALDYSQETQYF
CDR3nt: TGTGCCAGCAGCTTAGCGCTCGACTACTCCCAAGAGACCCAGTACTTC

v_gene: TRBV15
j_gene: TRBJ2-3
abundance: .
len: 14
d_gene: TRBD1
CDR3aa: CATSYGQGADTQYF
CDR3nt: TGTGCCACCAGCTACGGACAGGGGGCAGATACGCAGTATTTT

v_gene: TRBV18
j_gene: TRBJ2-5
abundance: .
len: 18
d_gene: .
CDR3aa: CASSPRVAGSVFPETQYF
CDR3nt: TGTGCCAGCTCACCAAGAGTAGCAGGGTCTGTTTTCCCCGAGACCCAGTACTTC

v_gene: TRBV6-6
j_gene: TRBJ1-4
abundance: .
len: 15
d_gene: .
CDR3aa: CASSSPRDNNEKLFF
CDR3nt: TGTGCCAGCAGTTCCCCACGGGATAATAATGAAAAACTGTTTTTT

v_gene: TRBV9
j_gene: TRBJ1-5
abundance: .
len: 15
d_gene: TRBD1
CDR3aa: CASSRTGGVHQPQHF
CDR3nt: TGTGCCAGCAGTAGAACAGGGGGTGTTCATCAGCCCCAGCATTTT

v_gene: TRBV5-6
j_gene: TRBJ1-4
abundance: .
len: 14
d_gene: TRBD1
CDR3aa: CASSLTGGSEKLFF
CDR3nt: TGTGCCAGCAGCTTGACAGGGGGCAGCGAAAAACTGTTTTTT

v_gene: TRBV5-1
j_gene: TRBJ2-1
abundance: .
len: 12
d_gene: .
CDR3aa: CASSFGSNEQFF
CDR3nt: TGCGCCAGCAGCTTCGGGAGCAATGAGCAGTTCTTC

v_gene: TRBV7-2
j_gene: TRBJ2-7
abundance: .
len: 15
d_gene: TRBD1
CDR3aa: CASSPGDRGHDEQYF
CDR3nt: TGTGCCAGCAGCCCAGGGGACAGGGGGCACGACGAGCAGTACTTC

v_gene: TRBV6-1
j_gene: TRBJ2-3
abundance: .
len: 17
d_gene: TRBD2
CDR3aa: CASSASRLAGGGDTQYF
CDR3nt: TGTGCCAGCAGTGCAAGCCGACTAGCGGGGGGAGGAGATACGCAGTATTTT

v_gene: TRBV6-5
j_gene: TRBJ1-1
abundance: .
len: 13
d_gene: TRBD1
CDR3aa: CASSTRDRSEAFF
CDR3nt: TGTGCCAGCAGTACAAGGGACAGGAGTGAAGCTTTCTTT

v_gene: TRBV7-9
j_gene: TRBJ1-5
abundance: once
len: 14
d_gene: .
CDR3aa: CASSLSEGNQPQHF
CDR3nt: TGTGCCAGCAGCTTAAGCGAAGGCAATCAGCCCCAGCATTTT

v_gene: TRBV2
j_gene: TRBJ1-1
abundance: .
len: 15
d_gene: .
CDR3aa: CASNGPGGADTEAFF
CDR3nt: TGTGCCAGCAATGGGCCAGGCGGGGCGGACACTGAAGCTTTCTTT

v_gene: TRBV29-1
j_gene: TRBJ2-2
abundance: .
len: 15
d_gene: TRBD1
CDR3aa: CSVPGTGRLAGELFF
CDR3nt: TGCAGCGTACCCGGGACAGGGCGTCTAGCCGGGGAGCTGTTTTTT

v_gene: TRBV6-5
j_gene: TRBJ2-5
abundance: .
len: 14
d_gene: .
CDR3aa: CASSRDGGRETQYF
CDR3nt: TGTGCCAGCAGCAGGGACGGAGGGCGAGAGACCCAGTACTTC

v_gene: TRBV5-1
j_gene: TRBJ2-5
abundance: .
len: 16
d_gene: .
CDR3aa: CASSLGASPYQETQYF
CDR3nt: TGCGCCAGCAGCTTGGGGGCTTCCCCGTACCAAGAGACCCAGTACTTC